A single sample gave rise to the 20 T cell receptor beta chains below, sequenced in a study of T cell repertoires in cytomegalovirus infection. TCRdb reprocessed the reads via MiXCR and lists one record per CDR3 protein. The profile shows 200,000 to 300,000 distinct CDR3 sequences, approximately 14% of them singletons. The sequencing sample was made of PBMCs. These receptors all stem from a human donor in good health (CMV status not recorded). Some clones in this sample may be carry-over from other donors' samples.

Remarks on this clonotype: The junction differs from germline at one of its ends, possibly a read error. CDR3 bases: TGCAGTGCGAGAGGGGGAGCTTTGTCGGTGGACATTCAGTACTTC. This codes for CSARGGALSVDIQYF. This rearrangement joins TRBV20-1 to TRBJ2-4; D is perhaps TRBD1 (6 bases). The CDR3 has 15 residues. Per the germline V gene, CDR1 is DFQATT and CDR2 is SNEGSKA (reference sequence).

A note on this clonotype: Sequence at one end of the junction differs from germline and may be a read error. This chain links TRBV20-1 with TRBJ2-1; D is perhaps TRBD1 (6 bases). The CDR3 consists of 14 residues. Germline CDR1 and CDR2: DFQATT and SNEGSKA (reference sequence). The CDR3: CSAGEGTRYNEQFF. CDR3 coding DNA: TGCAGTGCTGGAGAAGGGACACGATACAATGAGCAGTTCTTC.

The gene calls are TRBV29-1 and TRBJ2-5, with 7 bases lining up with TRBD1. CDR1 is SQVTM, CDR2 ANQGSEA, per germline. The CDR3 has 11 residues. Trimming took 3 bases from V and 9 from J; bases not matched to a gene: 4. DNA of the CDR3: TGCAGCGTTGAGGCAACAGGGGCCCAGTACTTC. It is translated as CSVEATGAQYF.

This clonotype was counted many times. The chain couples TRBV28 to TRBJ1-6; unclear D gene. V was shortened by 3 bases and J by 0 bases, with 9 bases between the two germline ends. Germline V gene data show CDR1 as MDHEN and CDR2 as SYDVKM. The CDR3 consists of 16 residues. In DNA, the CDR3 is TGTGCCAGCAGTTTTGGAGGGAGCTCCTATAATTCACCCCTCCACTTT. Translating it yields CASSFGGSSYNSPLHF.

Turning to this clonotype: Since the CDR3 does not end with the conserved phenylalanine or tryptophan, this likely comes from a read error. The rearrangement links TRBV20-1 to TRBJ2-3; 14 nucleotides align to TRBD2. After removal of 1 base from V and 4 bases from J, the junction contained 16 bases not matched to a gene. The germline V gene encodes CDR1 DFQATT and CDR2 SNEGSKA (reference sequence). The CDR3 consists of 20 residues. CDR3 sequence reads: CSARAIAATSGGARPDTQYL. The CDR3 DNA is TGCAGTGCTAGAGCCATAGCGGCGACTAGCGGGGGGGCCCGGCCAGATACGCAGTATTTA.

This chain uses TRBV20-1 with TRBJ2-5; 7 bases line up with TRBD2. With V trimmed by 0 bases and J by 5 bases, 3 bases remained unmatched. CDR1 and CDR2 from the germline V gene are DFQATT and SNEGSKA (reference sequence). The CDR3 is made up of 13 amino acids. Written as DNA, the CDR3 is TGCAGTGCTAGAGATTTTAGCGGGGAGACCCAGTACTTC. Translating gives CSARDFSGETQYF.

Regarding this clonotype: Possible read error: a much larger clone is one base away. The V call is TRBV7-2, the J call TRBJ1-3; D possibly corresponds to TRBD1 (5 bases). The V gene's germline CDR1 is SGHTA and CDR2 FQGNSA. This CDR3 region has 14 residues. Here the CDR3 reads CASSLEGTGNTIHF. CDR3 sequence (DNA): TGTGCCAGCAGCTTAGAGGGGACTGGAAACACCATACATTTT.

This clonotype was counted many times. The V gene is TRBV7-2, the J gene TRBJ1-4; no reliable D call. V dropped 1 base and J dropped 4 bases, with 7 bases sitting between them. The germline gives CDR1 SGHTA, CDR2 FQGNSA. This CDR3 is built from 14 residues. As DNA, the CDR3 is TGTGCCAGCAGCTTAGACGGCGGTAATGAAAAACTGTTTTTT. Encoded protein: CASSLDGGNEKLFF.

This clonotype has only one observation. The CDR3 reads CATSGRASASSYNEQFF. CDR3 sequence (DNA): TGTGCCACCAGTGGTCGGGCTAGCGCGAGCTCCTACAATGAGCAGTTCTTC. The chain couples TRBV24-1 to TRBJ2-1; tentatively, D is TRBD2 (6 bases). Germline-derived CDR1 and CDR2 are KGHDR and SFDVKD. V shed 5 bases and J shed 0 bases, with 16 bases lying between them. The CDR3 consists of 17 residues.

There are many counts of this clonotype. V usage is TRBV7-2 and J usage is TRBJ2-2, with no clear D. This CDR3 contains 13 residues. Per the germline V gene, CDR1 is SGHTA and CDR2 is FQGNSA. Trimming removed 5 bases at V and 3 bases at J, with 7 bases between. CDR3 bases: TGTGCCAGCAGCCCTCAGTACACCGGGGAGCTGTTTTTT. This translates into CASSPQYTGELFF.

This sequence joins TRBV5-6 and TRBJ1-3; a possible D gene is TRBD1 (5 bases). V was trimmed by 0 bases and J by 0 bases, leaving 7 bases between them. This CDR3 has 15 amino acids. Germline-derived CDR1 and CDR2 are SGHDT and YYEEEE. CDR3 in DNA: TGTGCCAGCAGCTTGGGGGACCGCTCTGGAAACACCATATATTTT. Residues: CASSLGDRSGNTIYF.

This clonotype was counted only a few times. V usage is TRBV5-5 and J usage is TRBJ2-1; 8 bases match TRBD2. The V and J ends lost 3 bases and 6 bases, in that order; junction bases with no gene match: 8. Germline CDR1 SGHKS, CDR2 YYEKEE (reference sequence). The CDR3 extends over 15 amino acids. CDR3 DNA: TGTGCCAGCAGCTACCGGGGGGGGCATAGCAATGAGCAGTTCTTC. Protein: CASSYRGGHSNEQFF.

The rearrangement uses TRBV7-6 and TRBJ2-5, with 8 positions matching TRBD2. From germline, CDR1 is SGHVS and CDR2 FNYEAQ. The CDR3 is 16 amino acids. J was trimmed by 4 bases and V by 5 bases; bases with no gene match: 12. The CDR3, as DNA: TGTGCCAGCAGCGGGCTAACTAGCGGAGCTCGAGAGACCCAGTACTTC. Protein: CASSGLTSGARETQYF.

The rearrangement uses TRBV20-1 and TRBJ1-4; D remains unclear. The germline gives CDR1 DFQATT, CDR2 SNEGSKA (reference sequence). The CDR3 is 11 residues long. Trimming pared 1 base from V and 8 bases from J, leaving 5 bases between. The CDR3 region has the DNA TGCAGTGCTAGAGTGAAGGAAAAACTGTTTTTT. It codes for CSARVKEKLFF.

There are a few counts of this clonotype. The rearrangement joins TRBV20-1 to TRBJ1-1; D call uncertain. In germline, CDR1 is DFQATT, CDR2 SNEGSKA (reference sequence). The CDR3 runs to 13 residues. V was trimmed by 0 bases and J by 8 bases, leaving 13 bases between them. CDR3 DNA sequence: TGCAGTGCTAGAGACTCAGCCTGGTCGGAAGCTTTCTTT. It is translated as CSARDSAWSEAFF.

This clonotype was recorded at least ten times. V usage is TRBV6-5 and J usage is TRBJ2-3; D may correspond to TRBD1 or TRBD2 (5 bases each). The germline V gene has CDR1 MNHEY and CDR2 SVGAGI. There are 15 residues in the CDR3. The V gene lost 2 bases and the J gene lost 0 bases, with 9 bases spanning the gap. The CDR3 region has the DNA TGTGCCAGCAGTTACCACGGGGCTAGCACAGATACGCAGTATTTT. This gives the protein CASSYHGASTDTQYF.

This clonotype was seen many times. CDR3 coding DNA: TGTGCCAGCAGCTTGAACGGGGGACAGGGAGCGACGAGGGACAATGAGCAGTTCTTC. Translating it yields CASSLNGGQGATRDNEQFF. V gene TRBV7-3 combines with J gene TRBJ2-1; 9 nucleotides line up with TRBD1. V lost 3 bases and J lost 5; bases outside the gene matches: 17. The V gene's germline CDR1 is SGHTA and CDR2 FQGTGA. The CDR3 is 19 amino acids.

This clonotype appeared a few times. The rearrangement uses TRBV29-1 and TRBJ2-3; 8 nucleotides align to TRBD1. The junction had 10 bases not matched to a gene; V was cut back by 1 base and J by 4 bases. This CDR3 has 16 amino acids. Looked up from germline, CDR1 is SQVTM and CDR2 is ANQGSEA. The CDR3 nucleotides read TGCAGCGTTGAAGGGGGAGCCTCAGGGGGCCCAGATACGCAGTATTTT. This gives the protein CSVEGGASGGPDTQYF.

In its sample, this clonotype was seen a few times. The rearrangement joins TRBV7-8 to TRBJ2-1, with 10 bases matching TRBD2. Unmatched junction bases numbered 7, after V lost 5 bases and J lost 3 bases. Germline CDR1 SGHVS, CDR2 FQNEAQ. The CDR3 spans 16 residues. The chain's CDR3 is CASSTSGTSDYNEQFF. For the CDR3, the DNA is TGTGCCAGCAGCACCTCCGGGACTAGCGACTACAATGAGCAGTTCTTC.

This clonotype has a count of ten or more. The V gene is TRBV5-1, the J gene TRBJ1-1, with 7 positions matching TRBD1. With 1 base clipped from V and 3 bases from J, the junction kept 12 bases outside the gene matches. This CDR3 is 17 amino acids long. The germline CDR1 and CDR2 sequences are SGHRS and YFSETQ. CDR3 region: CASSLRGPGKADTEAFF. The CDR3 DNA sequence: TGCGCCAGCAGCTTGAGGGGGCCCGGGAAGGCTGACACTGAAGCTTTCTTT.